These 15 T cell receptor beta chains were all obtained from the same sample, sequenced in a study of blood T cell repertoires in COVID-19. The assay was immunoSEQ multiplex PCR, and TCRdb's table has in-frame clones only and misses some. The data show about 330,000 clones, with roughly 88% seen just once and 3% to 4% held by the top ten. The sample comprised peripheral blood. The source is a woman aged 45-60 years with active or convalescent COVID-19.

This clone was counted once. This chain links TRBV5-1 with TRBJ1-1; 7 nucleotides line up with TRBD1. The CDR3 runs to 16 residues. The V gene's germline CDR1 is SGHRS and CDR2 YFSETQ. The J segment lost 0 bases and the V segment lost 0 bases, leaving 5 bases of the junction unmatched. The CDR3 region is CASSLAPGQMNTEAFF. The CDR3 DNA reads as TGCGCCAGCAGCTTGGCACCGGGACAGATGAACACTGAAGCTTTCTTT.

The chain has TRBV12-2 and TRBJ1-2. TRBV12-2 is designated a pseudogene. The CDR3 runs to 17 residues. This CDR3 is CASRLWWGGATNYGYTF. For the CDR3, the DNA is TGTGCAAGTCGCCTTTGGTGGGGAGGGGCGACTAACTATGGCTACACCTTC.

The chain recombines TRBV23-1 with TRBJ2-7; a possible D gene is TRBD1 (5 bases). TRBV23-1 is flagged as an ORF with uncertain function. The CDR3 has 16 amino acids. V was shortened by 0 bases and J by 2 bases, with 14 bases between the two germline ends. CDR3 in DNA: TGCGCCAGCAGTCAATCGAACAGGCTTTGCCCCTACGAGCAGTACTTC. Its translation: CASSQSNRLCPYEQYF.

The chain employs TRBV7-6 and TRBJ1-1, with D uncertain. Germline CDR1 reads SGHVS; CDR2 reads FNYEAQ. Trimming stripped 1 base from V and 4 bases from J, with 10 bases between. The CDR3 covers 14 residues. In DNA form, the CDR3 reads TGTGCCAGCAGCTTAGGCGGGTTGGGCACTGAAGCTTTCTTT. This gives the protein CASSLGGLGTEAFF.

The V and J genes are TRBV7-2 and TRBJ2-1; 10 positions agree with TRBD2. This CDR3 has 15 amino acids. CDR1 is SGHTA, CDR2 FQGNSA, per germline. The V and J ends lost 5 bases and 9 bases, in that order; junction bases with no gene match: 10. The CDR3: CASSPPGLAISEQFF. Here the CDR3 DNA reads TGTGCCAGCAGCCCTCCGGGACTAGCGATAAGTGAGCAGTTCTTC.

The genes are TRBV28 and TRBJ1-4, with D perhaps matching TRBD1 (6 bases). V was cut by 5 bases and J by 7 bases, with 23 bases left in between. CDR1 and CDR2 (germline): MDHEN, SYDVKM. The CDR3 extends over 17 amino acids. This chain's CDR3 is CASSGWVEGEGGEKLFF. CDR3 bases: TGTGCCAGCAGTGGCTGGGTCGAGGGGGAGGGAGGTGAAAAACTGTTTTTT.

The V and J genes are TRBV28 and TRBJ1-4; TRBD1 aligns across 10 bases. CDR3 length: 16 amino acids. V lost 6 bases and J lost 0; bases outside the gene matches: 4. The germline V gene encodes CDR1 MDHEN and CDR2 SYDVKM. The CDR3 region has the DNA TGTGCCAGCAGGGGACAGGGGAGGACAACTAATGAAAAACTGTTTTTT. Translated: CASRGQGRTTNEKLFF.

The chain employs TRBV30 and TRBJ2-1; 12 positions agree with TRBD2. Trimming removed 3 bases from V and 4 bases from J; junction bases left unmatched: 4. The CDR3 consists of 15 residues. CDR1 and CDR2 (germline): GTSNPN, SVGIG (reference sequence). The chain's CDR3 is CAWRSGLAGYNEQFF. The CDR3 bases are TGTGCCTGGAGGTCCGGACTAGCGGGATACAATGAGCAGTTCTTC.

In the case of this clone: In this CDR3 the conserved last residue, phenylalanine or tryptophan, is missing, so a read error is likely. The DNA is left out, because the CDR3 cannot be placed on it with certainty; the CDR3 is given as TCRdb lists it. CDR3 amino acids: CASSRRPGLASSI. The J gene is TRBJ2-7, the V gene TRBV27; no DNA check was done on the table's D call, TRBD2. CDR1 is MNHEY, CDR2 SMNVEV, per germline (reference sequence). The CDR3 length is 13 residues, termini included.

This clone came up once. The gene calls are TRBV7-2 and TRBJ1-4; D possibly corresponds to TRBD1 (6 bases). Germline V gene lookup returns CDR1 SGHTA and CDR2 FQGNSA. The V gene lost 2 bases and the J gene lost 3 bases, with 19 bases spanning the gap. The CDR3 extends over 18 amino acids. In DNA form, the CDR3 reads TGTGCCAGCAGCTTACGTGCCCCCGAACAGGGCCCTAATGAAAAACTGTTTTTT. It yields the protein CASSLRAPEQGPNEKLFF.

The chain recombines TRBV4-3 with TRBJ2-7; 8 positions match TRBD1. The CDR3 is made up of 14 amino acids. Germline trimming cut 9 bases from V and 3 bases from J; bases unmatched to any gene: 10. The germline gives CDR1 LGHNA, CDR2 YSLEER. The CDR3: CARILGQGNYEQYF. CDR3 nucleotide sequence: TGCGCCAGAATACTAGGACAGGGCAACTACGAGCAGTACTTC.

The rearrangement uses TRBV7-2 and TRBJ2-1, with no clear D. Trimming took off 0 bases at V and 5 bases at J, with 8 bases between the two ends. Looked up from germline, CDR1 is SGHTA and CDR2 is FQGNSA. This CDR3 is built from 14 residues. The CDR3: CASSLAFLNNEQFF. Here the CDR3 DNA reads TGTGCCAGCAGCTTAGCCTTTCTTAACAATGAGCAGTTCTTC.

The rearrangement links TRBV7-9 to TRBJ2-7, with D possibly being TRBD1 (5 bases). Between the trimmed V and J ends, which lost 3 bases and 8 bases, there was a span of 11 bases. Looked up from germline, CDR1 is SEHNR and CDR2 is FQNEAQ (reference sequence). This CDR3 spans 12 amino acids. The DNA of the CDR3 is TGTGCCAGCAGCTTGGACCTGGGGCAGCAGTACTTC. This codes for CASSLDLGQQYF.

The chain is built from TRBV7-8 and TRBJ2-3, with D uncertain. CDR1 is SGHVS, CDR2 FQNEAQ, per germline. The CDR3 sequence is 14 residues long. The ends were cut back, 6 bases at V and 4 bases at J, with 14 bases in the middle. The CDR3 sequence: CASRAGVASDTQYF. CDR3 bases: TGTGCCAGCAGGGCAGGCGTCGCGTCAGATACGCAGTATTTT.

This clone was observed once. The chain uses TRBV19 and TRBJ1-1, with 7 positions matching TRBD1. V lost 7 bases and J lost 6; bases outside the gene matches: 11. Germline V lookup: CDR1 LNHDA, CDR2 SQIVND (reference sequence). This CDR3 is 14 amino acids long. CDR3: CASTLTGGGPEAFF. The CDR3 coding sequence is TGTGCCAGTACCCTTACGGGAGGGGGCCCTGAAGCTTTCTTT.